Presented here are 5 T cell receptor beta chains from one specimen sequenced in a study of blood T cell repertoires in COVID-19 (dated by TCRdb to 2020 to 2021). The library was prepared using the immunoSEQ multiplex PCR assay. The table was pulled from immuneACCESS by TCRdb, which kept in-frame rearrangements only. Such tables lose some clones; where checked, under half of the loss comes from unresolved V genes, and the rest has no known cause. The sample data list more than 60,000 clones, and roughly nine tenths of these were observed just once. Together, the top ten hold 16% of the sample. The sequenced sample consisted of peripheral blood. These receptors were obtained from a woman at least 80 years old with active or convalescent COVID-19.

The chain has TRBV4-3 and TRBJ1-2; D is possibly TRBD1 (5 bases). CDR1 is LGHNA, CDR2 YSLEER, per germline. The CDR3 spans 14 residues. V lost 4 bases, J lost 4 bases, and 13 bases lay in between. The CDR3 nucleotides read TGCGCCAGCAGCCCCCAAGGGGCACCCTATGGCTACACCTTC. It encodes CASSPQGAPYGYTF.

This clone has only one observation. This rearrangement joins TRBV4-1 to TRBJ1-4; D gene ambiguous. This CDR3 is 12 amino acids long. Between the trimmed V and J ends, which lost 0 bases and 8 bases, there was a span of 4 bases. Germline V gene data show CDR1 as MGHRA and CDR2 as YSYEKL. CDR3 sequence reads: CASSQDMEKLFF. In DNA form, the CDR3 reads TGCGCCAGCAGCCAAGATATGGAAAAACTGTTTTTT.

The chain is built from TRBV20-1 and TRBJ1-1; 8 nucleotides line up with TRBD1. V shed 3 bases, J shed 4 bases, and the junction held 7 bases outside the gene matches. The CDR3 spans 14 residues. The germline V gene encodes CDR1 DFQATT and CDR2 SNEGSKA (reference sequence). The CDR3 region is CSASYGQGGTEAFF. The CDR3 coding sequence is TGCAGTGCTAGTTATGGACAGGGTGGCACTGAAGCTTTCTTT.

The chain uses TRBV6-1 and TRBJ2-5; a possible D gene is TRBD1 (6 bases). V lost 2 bases and J 2 bases, leaving 9 bases between the germline ends. This CDR3 spans 14 amino acids. From germline, CDR1 is MNHNS and CDR2 SASEGT. The DNA for the CDR3 is TGTGCCAGCAGTGAAAGTAGGGGGCAAGAGACCCAGTACTTC. Translation gives CASSESRGQETQYF.

This clone occurred once. J is TRBJ2-3 and V is TRBV7-9; TRBD2 matches 7 bases. Germline V CDR1 and CDR2: SEHNR, FQNEAQ (reference sequence). J lost 2 bases, V lost 3 bases, and 5 bases had no gene match. The CDR3 extends over 15 amino acids. This CDR3 reads CASSFLSGVTDTQYF. CDR3 nucleotide sequence: TGTGCCAGCAGCTTTCTAAGCGGGGTCACAGATACGCAGTATTTT.